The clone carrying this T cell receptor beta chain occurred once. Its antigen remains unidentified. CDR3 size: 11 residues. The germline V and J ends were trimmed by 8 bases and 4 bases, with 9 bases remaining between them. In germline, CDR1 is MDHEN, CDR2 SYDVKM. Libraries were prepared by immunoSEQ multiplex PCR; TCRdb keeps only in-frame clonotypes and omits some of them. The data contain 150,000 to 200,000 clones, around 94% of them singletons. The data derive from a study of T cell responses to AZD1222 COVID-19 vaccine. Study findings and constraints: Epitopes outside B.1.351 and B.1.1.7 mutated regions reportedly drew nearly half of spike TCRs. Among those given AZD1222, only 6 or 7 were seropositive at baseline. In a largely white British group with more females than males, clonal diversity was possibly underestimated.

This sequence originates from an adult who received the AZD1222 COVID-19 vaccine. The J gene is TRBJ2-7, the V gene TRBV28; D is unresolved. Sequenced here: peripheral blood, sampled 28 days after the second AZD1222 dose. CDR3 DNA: TGTGCCAGCGGGGTTAGTTACGAGCAGTACTTC. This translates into CASGVSYEQYF.